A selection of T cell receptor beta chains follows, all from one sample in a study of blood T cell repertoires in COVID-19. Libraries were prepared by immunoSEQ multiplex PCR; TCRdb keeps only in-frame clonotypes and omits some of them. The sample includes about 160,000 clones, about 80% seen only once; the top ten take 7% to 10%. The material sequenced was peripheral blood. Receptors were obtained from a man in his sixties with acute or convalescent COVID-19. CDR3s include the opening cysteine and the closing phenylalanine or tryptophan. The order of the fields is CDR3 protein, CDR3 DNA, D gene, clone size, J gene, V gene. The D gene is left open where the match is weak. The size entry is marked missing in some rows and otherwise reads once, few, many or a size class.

CDR3: CASSPPRTGPGELFF
DNA: TGTGCCAGCAGCCCACCCCGGACAGGGCCCGGGGAGCTGTTTTTT
D: TRBD1
size: NA
J: TRBJ2-2
V: TRBV7-6

CDR3: CASSVRLGAGELFF
DNA: TGTGCCAGCAGCGTAAGGCTAGGGGCCGGGGAGCTGTTTTTT
D: NA
size: NA
J: TRBJ2-2
V: TRBV9

CDR3: CASSVGQLPDTQYF
DNA: TGTGCCAGCAGCGTAGGACAGTTACCAGATACGCAGTATTTT
D: NA
size: NA
J: TRBJ2-3
V: TRBV9

CDR3: CASRRQGNSNQPQHF
DNA: TGTGCCAGCAGACGTCAGGGAAATAGCAATCAGCCCCAGCATTTT
D: NA
size: NA
J: TRBJ1-5
V: TRBV6-5

CDR3: CASSLTGEFDTEAFF
DNA: TGCGCCAGCAGCTTGACAGGGGAGTTCGACACTGAAGCTTTCTTT
D: TRBD1
size: NA
J: TRBJ1-1
V: TRBV5-1

CDR3: CASSHRVWNTEAFF
DNA: TGTGCCAGCAGCCACCGAGTTTGGAACACTGAAGCTTTCTTT
D: NA
size: NA
J: TRBJ1-1
V: TRBV3-1/TRBV3-2

CDR3: CASSRGRAGGTDTQYF
DNA: TGTGCCAGCAGCCGAGGACGAGCGGGGGGTACAGATACGCAGTATTTT
D: TRBD2
size: NA
J: TRBJ2-3
V: TRBV11-2

CDR3: CASSLADRGLTDEQYF
DNA: TGTGCCAGCAGCTTGGCGGACAGGGGGCTGACGGACGAGCAGTACTTC
D: TRBD1
size: NA
J: TRBJ2-7
V: TRBV5-6

CDR3: CASSLLPLGSNEKLFF
DNA: TGCGCCAGCAGCTTGTTGCCCCTCGGGTCTAATGAAAAACTGTTTTTT
D: NA
size: once
J: TRBJ1-4
V: TRBV5-1

CDR3: CAIRGLSTDTQYF
DNA: TGTGCCATCAGGGGACTTTCCACAGATACGCAGTATTTT
D: NA
size: NA
J: TRBJ2-3
V: TRBV10-3

CDR3: CASSSTSGYTF
DNA: TGTGCCAGCAGTTCTACTTCTGGCTACACCTTC
D: NA
size: few
J: TRBJ1-2
V: TRBV28

CDR3: CSVEVGLSPKAGEETQYF
DNA: TGCAGCGTTGAAGTTGGGCTATCTCCCAAGGCGGGGGAAGAGACCCAGTACTTC
D: TRBD2
size: NA
J: TRBJ2-5
V: TRBV29-1

CDR3: CASSLGPPLNMNTEAFF
DNA: TGTGCCAGCAGCTTGGGCCCTCCCTTAAACATGAACACTGAAGCTTTCTTT
D: NA
size: NA
J: TRBJ1-1
V: TRBV5-6

CDR3: CASSYGQGWSNYGYTF
DNA: TGTGCCAGCAGTTACGGGCAGGGTTGGTCCAACTATGGCTACACCTTC
D: NA
size: few
J: TRBJ1-2
V: TRBV6-5

CDR3: CASSPGQGGPEAFF
DNA: TGTGCCAGCAGCCCGGGACAGGGAGGGCCTGAAGCTTTCTTT
D: TRBD1
size: few
J: TRBJ1-1
V: TRBV7-8

CDR3: CASSQSYQGTEAFF
DNA: TGCGCCAGCAGCCAGTCCTACCAGGGCACTGAAGCTTTCTTT
D: NA
size: NA
J: TRBJ1-1
V: TRBV5-1

CDR3: CASSPGQSYQETQYF
DNA: TGTGCCAGCAGCCCGGGACAGAGCTACCAAGAGACCCAGTACTTC
D: TRBD1
size: NA
J: TRBJ2-5
V: TRBV7-9